This section outlines one TCR beta chain sequence together with its context. Its antigen is not identified. The data were obtained in a study of cytomegalovirus exposure and HLA in healthy donors. Study as a whole: An early release of data contained about 85 million unique TCRs, which came from HLA-typed donors. General study results and limits: One variant, a missense change in DCLRE1C, was linked in a later analysis to TCR beta V- and J-gene trimming. A later analysis reportedly found fewer N-insertions in an Asian-associated ancestry cluster than the roughly 670-donor mean.

V was clipped by 5 bases and J by 2 bases, with 15 bases between them. The CDR3 is 15 residues long. CDR1 and CDR2 (germline): SGHTA, FQGNSA. A multiplex PCR was run with 60 Vbeta primers and 13 Jbeta primers. Some clones are missing from TCRdb's copy, which holds only in-frame ones; the method was immunoSEQ multiplex PCR. The sample holds about 190,000 clones, roughly four fifths seen once. This clonotype was obtained from a woman in her thirties in good health and CMV-seropositive. The gene calls are TRBV7-2 and TRBJ2-5; D not certain. Sequenced: PBMCs. The CDR3 spells CASSPLTGIQETQYF. The CDR3 DNA sequence: TGTGCCAGCAGCCCCTTGACTGGTATACAAGAGACCCAGTACTTC.